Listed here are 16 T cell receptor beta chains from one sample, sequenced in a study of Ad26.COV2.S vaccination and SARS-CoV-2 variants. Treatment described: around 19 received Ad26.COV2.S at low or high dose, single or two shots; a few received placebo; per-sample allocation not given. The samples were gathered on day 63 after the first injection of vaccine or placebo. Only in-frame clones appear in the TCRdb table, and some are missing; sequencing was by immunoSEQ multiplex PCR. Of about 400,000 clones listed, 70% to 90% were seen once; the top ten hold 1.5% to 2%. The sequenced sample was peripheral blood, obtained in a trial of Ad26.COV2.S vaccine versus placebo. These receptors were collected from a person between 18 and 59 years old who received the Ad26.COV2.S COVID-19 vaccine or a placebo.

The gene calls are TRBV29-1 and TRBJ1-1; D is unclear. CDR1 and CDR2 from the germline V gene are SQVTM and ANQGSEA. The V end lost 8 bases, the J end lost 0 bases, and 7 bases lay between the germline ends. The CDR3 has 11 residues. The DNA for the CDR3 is TGCAGCACCGCAGTGAACACTGAAGCTTTCTTT. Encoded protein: CSTAVNTEAFF.

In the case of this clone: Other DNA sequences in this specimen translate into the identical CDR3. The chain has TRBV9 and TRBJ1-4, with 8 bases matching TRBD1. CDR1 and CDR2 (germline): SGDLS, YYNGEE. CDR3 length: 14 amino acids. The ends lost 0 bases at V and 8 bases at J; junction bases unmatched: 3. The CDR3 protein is CASSVGTGQEKLFF. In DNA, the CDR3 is TGTGCCAGCAGCGTAGGGACAGGGCAGGAAAAACTGTTTTTT. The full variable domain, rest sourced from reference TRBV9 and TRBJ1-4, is DSGVTQTPKHLITATGQRVTLRCSPRSGDLSVYWYQQSLDQGLQFLIQYYNGEERAKGNILERFSAQQFPDLHSELNLSSLELGDSALYFCASSVGTGQEKLFFGSGTQLSVL.

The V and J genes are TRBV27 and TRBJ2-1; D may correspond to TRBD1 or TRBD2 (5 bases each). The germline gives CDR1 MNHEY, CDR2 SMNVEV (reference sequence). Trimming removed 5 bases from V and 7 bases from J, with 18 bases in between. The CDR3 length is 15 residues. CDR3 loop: CASSGSSGRVNEQFF. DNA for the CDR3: TGTGCCAGCAGTGGATCTTCGGGACGAGTGAATGAGCAGTTCTTC.

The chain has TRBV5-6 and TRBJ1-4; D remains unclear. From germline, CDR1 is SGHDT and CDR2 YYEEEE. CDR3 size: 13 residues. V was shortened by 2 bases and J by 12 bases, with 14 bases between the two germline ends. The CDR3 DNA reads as TGTGCCAGCAGCTTCCCTCAAAATGAGGAACTGTTTTTT. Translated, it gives CASSFPQNEELFF.

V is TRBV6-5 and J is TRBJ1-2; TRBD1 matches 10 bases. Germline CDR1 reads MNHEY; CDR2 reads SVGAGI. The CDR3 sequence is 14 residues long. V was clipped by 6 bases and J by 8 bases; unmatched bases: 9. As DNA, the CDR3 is TGTGCCAGCAGAAAGACAGGGGGCGAAAGAGGCTACACCTTC. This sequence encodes CASRKTGGERGYTF.

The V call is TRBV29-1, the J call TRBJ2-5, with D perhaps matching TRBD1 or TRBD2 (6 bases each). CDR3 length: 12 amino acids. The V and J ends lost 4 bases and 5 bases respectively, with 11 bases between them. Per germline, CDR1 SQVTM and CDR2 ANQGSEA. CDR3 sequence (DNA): TGCAGCGTTGGGGGGGCCGCGGAGACCCAGTACTTC. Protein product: CSVGGAAETQYF.

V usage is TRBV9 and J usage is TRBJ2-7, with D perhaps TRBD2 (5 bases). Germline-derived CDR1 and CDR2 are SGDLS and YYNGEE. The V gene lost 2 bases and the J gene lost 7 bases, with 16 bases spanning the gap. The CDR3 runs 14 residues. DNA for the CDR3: TGTGCCAGCAGCGTTGCCGGGAAGGCTGATGAGCAGTACTTC. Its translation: CASSVAGKADEQYF.

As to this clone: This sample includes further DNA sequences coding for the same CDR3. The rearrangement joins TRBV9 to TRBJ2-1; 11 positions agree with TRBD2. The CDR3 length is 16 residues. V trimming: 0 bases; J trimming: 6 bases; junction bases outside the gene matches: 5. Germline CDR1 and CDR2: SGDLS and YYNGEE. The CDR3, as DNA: TGTGCCAGCAGCGTAGGGTCTAGCGGGAGGTCCAATGAGCAGTTCTTC. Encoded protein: CASSVGSSGRSNEQFF.

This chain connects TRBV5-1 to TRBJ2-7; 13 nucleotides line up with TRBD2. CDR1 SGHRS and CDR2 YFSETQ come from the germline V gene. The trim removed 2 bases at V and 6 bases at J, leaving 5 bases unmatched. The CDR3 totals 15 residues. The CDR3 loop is CASSFTSGRAPEQYF. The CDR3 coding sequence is TGCGCCAGCAGCTTCACTAGCGGGAGGGCCCCCGAGCAGTACTTC.

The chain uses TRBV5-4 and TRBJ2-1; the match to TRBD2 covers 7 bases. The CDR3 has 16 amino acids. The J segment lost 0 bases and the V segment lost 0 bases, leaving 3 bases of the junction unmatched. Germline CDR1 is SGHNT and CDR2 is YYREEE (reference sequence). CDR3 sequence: CASSLAGGSSYNEQFF. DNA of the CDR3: TGTGCCAGCAGCTTGGCGGGCGGGAGCTCCTACAATGAGCAGTTCTTC. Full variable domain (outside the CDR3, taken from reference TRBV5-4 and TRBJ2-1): ETGVTQSPTHLIKTRGQQVTLRCSSQSGHNTVSWYQQALGQGPQFIFQYYREEENGRGNFPPRFSGLQFPNYSSELNVNALELDDSALYLCASSLAGGSSYNEQFFGPGTRLTVL.

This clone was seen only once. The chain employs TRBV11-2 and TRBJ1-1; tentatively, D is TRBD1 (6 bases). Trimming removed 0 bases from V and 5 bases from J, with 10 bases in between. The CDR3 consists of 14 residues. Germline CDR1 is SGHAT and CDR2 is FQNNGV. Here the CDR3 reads CASSLDRGGTEAFF. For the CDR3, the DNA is TGTGCCAGCAGCTTAGATAGGGGGGGGACTGAAGCTTTCTTT. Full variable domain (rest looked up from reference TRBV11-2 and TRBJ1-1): EAGVAQSPRYKIIEKRQSVAFWCNPISGHATLYWYQQILGQGPKLLIQFQNNGVVDDSQLPKDRFSAERLKGVDSTLKIQPAKLEDSAVYLCASSLDRGGTEAFFGQGTRLTVV.

CDR3 protein: CAISEVPGQGSGANVLTF. CDR3 coding DNA: TGTGCCATCAGTGAAGTCCCGGGACAGGGATCTGGGGCCAACGTCCTGACTTTC. The chain uses TRBV10-3 and TRBJ2-6; TRBD1 agrees at 9 bases. Germline CDR1 is ENHRY and CDR2 is SYGVKD. After removal of 3 bases from V and 1 base from J, the junction contained 7 bases not matched to a gene. The CDR3 loop spans 18 amino acids.

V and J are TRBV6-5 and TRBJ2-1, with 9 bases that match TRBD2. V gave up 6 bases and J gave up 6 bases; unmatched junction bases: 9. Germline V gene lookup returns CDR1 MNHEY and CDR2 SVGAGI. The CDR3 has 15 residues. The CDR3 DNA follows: TGTGCCAGCAGCTTTACTAGCGGGTCGGGCAATGAGCAGTTCTTC. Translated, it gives CASSFTSGSGNEQFF.

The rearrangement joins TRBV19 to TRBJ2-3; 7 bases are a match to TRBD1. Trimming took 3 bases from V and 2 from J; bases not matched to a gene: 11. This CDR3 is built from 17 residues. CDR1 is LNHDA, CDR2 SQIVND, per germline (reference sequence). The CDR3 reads CASSIDGRGLSTDTQYF. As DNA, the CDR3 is TGTGCCAGTAGTATTGATGGTAGGGGGCTCTCCACAGATACGCAGTATTTT.

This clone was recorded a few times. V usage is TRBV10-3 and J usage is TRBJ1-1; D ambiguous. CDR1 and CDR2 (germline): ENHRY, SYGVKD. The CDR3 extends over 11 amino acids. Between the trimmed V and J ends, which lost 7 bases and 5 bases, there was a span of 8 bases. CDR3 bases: TGTGCCATCATGCGGGGTACTGAAGCTTTCTTT. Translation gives CAIMRGTEAFF.

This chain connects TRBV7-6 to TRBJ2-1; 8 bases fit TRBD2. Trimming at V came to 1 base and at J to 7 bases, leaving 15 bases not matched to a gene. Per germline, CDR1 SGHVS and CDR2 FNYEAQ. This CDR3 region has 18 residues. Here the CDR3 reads CASSLGVPTGRARNEQFF. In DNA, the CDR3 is TGTGCCAGCAGCTTAGGGGTCCCTACCGGGAGGGCCAGGAATGAGCAGTTCTTC.